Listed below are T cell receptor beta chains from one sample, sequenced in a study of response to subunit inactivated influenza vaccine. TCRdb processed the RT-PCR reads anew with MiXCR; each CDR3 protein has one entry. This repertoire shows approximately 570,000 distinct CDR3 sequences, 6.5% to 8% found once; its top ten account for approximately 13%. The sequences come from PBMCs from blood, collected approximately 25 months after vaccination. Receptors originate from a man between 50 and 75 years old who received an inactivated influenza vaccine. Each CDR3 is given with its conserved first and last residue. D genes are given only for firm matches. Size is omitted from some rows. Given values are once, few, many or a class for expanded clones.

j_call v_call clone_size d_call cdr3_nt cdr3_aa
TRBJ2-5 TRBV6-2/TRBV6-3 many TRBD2 TGTGCCAGCAGTTACCCTCTAGCGGGACAGCAAGAGACCCAGTACTTC CASSYPLAGQQETQYF
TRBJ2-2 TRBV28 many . TGTGCCAGCAGTTTAGAGCTAGCTCTAGGCGGGGAGCTGTTTTTT CASSLELALGGELFF
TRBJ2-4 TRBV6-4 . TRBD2 TGTGCCAGCAGTGACTCTTCAAGCGGGAGTCACATTCAGTACTTC CASSDSSSGSHIQYF
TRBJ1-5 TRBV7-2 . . TGTGCCAGCAGCTTAAGGTCAGGGGTCAATCAGCCCCAGCATTTT CASSLRSGVNQPQHF
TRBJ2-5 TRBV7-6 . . TGTGCCAGCATCCTAGACGGAGAGACCCAGTACTTC CASILDGETQYF
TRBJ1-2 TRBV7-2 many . TGTGCCAGCAGCTTAGAACGGCACTATGGCTACACCTTC CASSLERHYGYTF
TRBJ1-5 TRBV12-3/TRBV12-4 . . TGTGCCAGCAGTCCAGGGGTAGGGGGCAATCAGCCCCAGCATTTT CASSPGVGGNQPQHF
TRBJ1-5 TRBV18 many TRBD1 TGTGCCAGCTCGGAGACAGGGGGCAATCAGCCCCAGCATTTT CASSETGGNQPQHF
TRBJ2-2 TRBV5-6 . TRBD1 TGTGCCAGCAGACGGACGGGACAGGGAAACACCGGGGAGCTGTTTTTT CASRRTGQGNTGELFF
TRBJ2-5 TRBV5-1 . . TGCGCCAGCAGCTTGGCCCGTGGATCAGAGACCCAGTACTTC CASSLARGSETQYF
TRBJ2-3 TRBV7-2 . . TGTGCCAGCAGCCCGTCGAGGGGGGGCCGCGCAGATACGCAGTATTTT CASSPSRGGRADTQYF
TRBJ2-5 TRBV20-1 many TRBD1 TGCAGTGCAGCCGGACAGGCCGAGACCCAGTACTTC CSAAGQAETQYF
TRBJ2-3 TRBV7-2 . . TGTGCCAGCAGCTTAATCCAAAGCACAGATACGCAGTATTTT CASSLIQSTDTQYF
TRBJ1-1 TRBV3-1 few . TGTGCCAGCAGCCGCTCGGCGGCTGAAGCTTTCTTT CASSRSAAEAFF
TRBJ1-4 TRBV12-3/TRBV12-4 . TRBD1 TGTGCCAGCAGTCCCCGACAGGGGGCTTTGGGTGAAAAACTGTTTTTT CASSPRQGALGEKLFF
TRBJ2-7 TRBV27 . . TGTGCCAGCAGCAAGAGGAACGGTGCCTACGAGCAGTACTTC CASSKRNGAYEQYF
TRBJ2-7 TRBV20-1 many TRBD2 TGCAGTGCCCGACTAGCGGCTTCCTACGAGCAGTACTTC CSARLAASYEQYF
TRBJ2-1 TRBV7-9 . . TGTGCCAGCACCCTCCGAGGGGGGAAGTACAATGAGCAGTTCTTC CASTLRGGKYNEQFF
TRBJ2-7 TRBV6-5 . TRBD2 TGTGCCAGCAGTTACACCAGCGGGGGCATGGGGTCCGAGCAGTACTTC CASSYTSGGMGSEQYF
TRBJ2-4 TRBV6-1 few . TGTGCCAGCAGTGGGCGAGAAACAGACGAGCGCACCCTAGCCAAAAACATTCAGTACTTC CASSGRETDERTLAKNIQYF
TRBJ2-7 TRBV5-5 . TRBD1 TGTGCCAGCAGCGCCAGACAGGGGCCTTCGGGCGAGCAGTACTTC CASSARQGPSGEQYF
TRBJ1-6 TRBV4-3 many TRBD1 TGCGCCAGCAGCCAAGAGGGGACAGGGAGTTCACCCCTCCACTTT CASSQEGTGSSPLHF
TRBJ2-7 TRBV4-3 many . TGCGCCAGCAGCGCCCACGGGGGGCGTTCCCCTATCGAGCAGTACTTC CASSAHGGRSPIEQYF
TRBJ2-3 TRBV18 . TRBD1 TGTGCCAGCTCACCAGTTCCGGGACAGGGAGACACAGATACGCAGTATTTT CASSPVPGQGDTDTQYF
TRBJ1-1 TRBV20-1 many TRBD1 TGCAGTGCTACCAACCAGGGGGTTAAGTCTGAAGCTTTCTTT CSATNQGVKSEAFF
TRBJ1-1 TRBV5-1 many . TGCGCCAGCAGCTCGGACGAGGGAAGGACTGAAGCTTTCTTT CASSSDEGRTEAFF
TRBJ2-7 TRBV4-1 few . TGCGCCAGCAGCCAAGGTGGGGAACATTACGAGCAGTACTTC CASSQGGEHYEQYF
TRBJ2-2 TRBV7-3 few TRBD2 TGTGCCAGCAGCGCGAATCGAATAGGGGGGACTAGCGGGACCACCGGGGAGCTGTTTTTT CASSANRIGGTSGTTGELFF
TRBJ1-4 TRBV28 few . TGTGCCAGCAGTTTACAAGGGTGGCAACATGAAAAACTGTTTTTT CASSLQGWQHEKLFF
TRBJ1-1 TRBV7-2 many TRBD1 TGTGCCAGCAGCTTAGCGCCGGGGACAGGCTCCGACGCTTTCTTT CASSLAPGTGSDAFF
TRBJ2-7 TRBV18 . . TGTGCCAGCTCACGGACGCAGGGCTACGAGCAGTACTTC CASSRTQGYEQYF
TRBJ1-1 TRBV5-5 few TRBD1 TGTGCCAGCAGCTTGAACAGGGGGCCCATGAACACTGAAGCTTTCTTT CASSLNRGPMNTEAFF
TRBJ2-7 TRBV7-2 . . TGTGCCAGCAGCCTAAGCCAAATGCCCTACGAGCAGTACTTC CASSLSQMPYEQYF
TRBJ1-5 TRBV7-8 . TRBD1 TGTGCCAGCAGCTCCGGGACAGGGATACATCAGCCCCAGCATTTT CASSSGTGIHQPQHF
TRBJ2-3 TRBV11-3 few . TGTGCCAGCAGCTTAGATCAGAGCACAGATACGCAGTATTTT CASSLDQSTDTQYF
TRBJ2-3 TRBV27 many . TGTGCCAGCCGTCGGCTATCGGCAGATACGCAGTATTTT CASRRLSADTQYF
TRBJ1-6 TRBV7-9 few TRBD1 TGTGCCAGCAGACCGACAGGGGAGCATTCACCCCTCCACTTT CASRPTGEHSPLHF
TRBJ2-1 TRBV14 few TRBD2 TGTGCCAGCAGCCAGACTAGCGGGAATGCTTTTGAGCAGTTCTTC CASSQTSGNAFEQFF
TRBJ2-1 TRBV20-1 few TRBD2 TGCAGTGCCCGCTGGAGCGGGGGGGCTGGCAATGAGCAGTTCTTC CSARWSGGAGNEQFF